This T cell receptor (beta chain) was observed in a study of CD8 T cells in Susac syndrome (dated by TCRdb to between 2018 and 2021). Study-level background: Repertoire sequencing was used to test whether CD8+ T cell activation and differentiation in Susac syndrome was antigen driven. The clonality of the CD8+ T cell repertoire was compared across about 12 healthy donors, some 14 Susac syndrome patients and under 18 multiple sclerosis patients. What the authors observed across the whole study: The number of individuals in the TCR sequencing and HLA analysis was recognized as being relatively small.

Details on this clonotype: There is no known antigen for this receptor. Per-base qualities were not stored, and no clone one base away is much larger.

High-throughput TCR beta sequencing profiled peripheral blood CD8+ and CD4+ T cells from healthy donors, Susac syndrome patients and multiple sclerosis patients. The multiple sclerosis controls were treatment-naive patients who had stable or active relapsing-remitting disease and met the revised McDonald criteria. Bulk CD8+ and CD4+ T cells were purified by magnetic negative isolation, whereas CD8+ TEMRA cells were enriched by FACS. Blood was collected in EDTA tubes and processed within 24 hours, with PBMCs isolated through density gradient centrifugation. PBMCs intended for TCR sequencing were cryopreserved in liquid nitrogen and were subsequently thawed in a 37 degrees C water bath. Purity of sorted or isolated CD4+, CD8+ and CD8+ TEMRA cells was at least 90%. RNA was extracted using the RNeasy kit, and roughly 0.5 to 1 microgram was reverse transcribed with random hexamers. The immunoSEQ multiplex PCR assay, covering 54 Vbeta and 13 Jbeta segments, was used to amplify TCR beta CDR3 regions. PCR amplification bias was corrected using a synthetic template baseline for primer optimization and computational correction. The paper's processing steps were these. Reads were annotated to V, D and J genes according to IMGT and were analyzed with immunoSEQ Analyzer, with only productive sequences retained. Clonality was computed as one minus Shannon entropy normalized by log2 of the number of productive unique sequences. Public and private clones were assessed among the 100 most prevalent clones of each patient and control. Clones were defined as Susac-specific if absent from the healthy and MS cohorts, from 1052 published viral clones and from other ImmuneACCESS disease sequences. TCRdb trimmed public reads at Q25 via fastp, called clones via MiXCR and kept in-frame beta chains. All rows with the same CDR3 protein become a single entry with the most common DNA and genes. The authors' filters were not applied to this entry. The sample data list about 290,000 distinct CDR3 sequences, and around 89% of these were observed just once. The top ten hold approximately 0.18% of the sample.

The clonotype comes from a human donor with multiple sclerosis. The sequenced material came from CD8+ T cells from PBMCs.

The sequenced DNA: TGTGCCAGCAGTCGGGGGGAGAGCTCCTACAATGAGCAGTTCTTC. Its protein is CASSRGESSYNEQFF. Rearrangement joined TRBV6-2 or TRBV6-3 to TRBJ2-1; 7 central bases correspond to TRBD2. From the germline V gene, CDR1 is MNHEY and CDR2 is SVGEGT. Relative to germline, V is missing 5 bases and J is missing 0 bases, with 4 bases of the junction outside any gene match. The CDR3 runs 15 residues from the cysteine to the phenylalanine. Of the read, only the CDR3 DNA is kept; its 45 bases are in frame from base 1.